One and the same sample provided the 10 T cell receptor beta chains below, sequenced in a study of blood T cell repertoires in COVID-19. The repertoire was sequenced with immunoSEQ multiplex PCR; TCRdb's copy has only in-frame clones and lacks some. The sample lists 19,000 or so clones, about 85% occurring once. The sequenced sample was peripheral blood. Receptors were obtained from a man in his 70s with acute or convalescent COVID-19.

The gene calls are TRBV19 and TRBJ1-1; a possible D gene is TRBD1 (6 bases). Germline values: CDR1 LNHDA, CDR2 SQIVND (reference sequence). The CDR3 has 14 residues. V dropped 5 bases and J dropped 11 bases, with 21 bases sitting between them. The CDR3 bases are TGTGCCAGTAGTTCAGGACAGTATGAACACTGGGCTTTCTTT. It encodes CASSSGQYEHWAFF. The whole variable domain, remainder taken from reference TRBV19 and TRBJ1-1, is DGGITQSPKYLFRKEGQNVTLSCEQNLNHDAMYWYRQDPGQGLRLIYYSQIVNDFQKGDIAEGYSVSREKKESFPLTVTSAQKNPTAFYLCASSSGQYEHWAFFGQGTRLTVV.

This clone was observed a single time. V is TRBV7-2 and J is TRBJ2-5; D gene uncertain. This CDR3 region has 13 residues. Per the germline V gene, CDR1 is SGHTA and CDR2 is FQGNSA. V gave up 3 bases and J gave up 4 bases, with 9 bases separating them. CDR3 sequence (DNA): TGTGCCAGCAGCTTTAATTTTCGAGAGACCCAGTACTTC. Its protein product is CASSFNFRETQYF.

The chain has TRBV5-5 and TRBJ1-1; perhaps TRBD1 as D (6 bases). Trimming left V 6 bases short and J 2 bases short, with 14 bases between. The CDR3 has 14 amino acids. Germline values: CDR1 SGHKS, CDR2 YYEKEE (reference sequence). DNA of the CDR3: TGTGCCAGCAACGCAGGGGCGCAAAACACTGAAGCTTTCTTT. This sequence encodes CASNAGAQNTEAFF.

The chain is built from TRBV7-9 and TRBJ1-2; D remains unclear. CDR3 length: 14 residues. CDR1 and CDR2 from the germline V gene are SEHNR and FQNEAQ (reference sequence). Trimming removed 1 base at V and 8 bases at J, with 14 bases between. DNA for the CDR3: TGTGCCAGCAGCTTAGATTTAAAGGGAGTGGGCTACACCTTC. Protein: CASSLDLKGVGYTF.

In this sample, this clone turned up a few times. The rearrangement joins TRBV9 to TRBJ2-3, with 10 bases fitting TRBD2. The CDR3 has 16 residues. Germline V gene data show CDR1 as SGDLS and CDR2 as YYNGEE. V shed 0 bases and J 6 bases; nucleotides not matched to a gene: 7. CDR3 protein: CASSVVLAGASDTQYF. CDR3 nucleotide sequence: TGTGCCAGCAGCGTAGTTCTAGCGGGAGCGAGCGATACGCAGTATTTT.

This chain joins TRBV5-4 and TRBJ2-1; a possible D gene is TRBD2 (7 bases). The CDR3 is 14 residues long. The germline V gene encodes CDR1 SGHNT and CDR2 YYREEE (reference sequence). The V gene lost 2 bases and the J gene lost 9 bases, with 15 bases spanning the gap. This CDR3 is CASSFSGLGGEQFF. CDR3 coding DNA: TGTGCCAGCAGCTTTAGCGGACTAGGGGGTGAGCAGTTCTTC.

The chain is built from TRBV6-5 and TRBJ1-2; TRBD1 agrees at 10 bases. V dropped 5 bases and J dropped 4; count of bases not matched to a gene: 4. This CDR3 has 14 amino acids. Germline V gene sequence: CDR1 MNHEY, CDR2 SVGAGI. The CDR3 sequence: CASSQTGGSYGYTF. CDR3 in DNA: TGTGCCAGCAGTCAGACAGGGGGCAGCTATGGCTACACCTTC.

V and J are TRBV25-1 and TRBJ1-2; 10 positions match TRBD1. V trimming: 2 bases; J trimming: 1 base; junction bases outside the gene matches: 7. The CDR3 loop spans 17 amino acids. From germline, CDR1 is MGHDK and CDR2 SYGVNS. CDR3 sequence (DNA): TGTGCCAGCAGTGAAAAGACAGGGGGCCGAAGTAACTATGGCTACACCTTC. Protein sequence: CASSEKTGGRSNYGYTF.

The genes are TRBV7-8 and TRBJ1-2, with 9 nucleotides matching TRBD1. V trimming: 5 bases; J trimming: 1 base; junction bases outside the gene matches: 8. Germline lookup yields CDR1 SGHVS and CDR2 FQNEAQ. This CDR3 is built from 16 residues. The CDR3 nucleotides are TGTGCCAGCAGCACCGCGACAGGGGGACTTAACTATGGCTACACCTTC. Translation: CASSTATGGLNYGYTF.

Written as DNA, the CDR3 is TGTGCCAGTGGGACAGCTAGCGGGAGCCGAAAGACCCAGTACTTC. This encodes CASGTASGSRKTQYF. This chain connects TRBV19 to TRBJ2-5; 10 bases map to TRBD2. The germline V gene encodes CDR1 LNHDA and CDR2 SQIVND (reference sequence). The CDR3 contains 15 residues. Trimming cost V 8 bases and J 6 bases; bases outside gene matches: 12.